This TCR beta chain stems from a study of blood T cell repertoires in COVID-19. Participant-given clinical history determined each cohort assignment. Per the original data handling: Estimates of nucleated cell counts were drawn from the amplification of reference gene primers. Clones were read by immunoSEQ multiplex PCR, and TCRdb kept only the in-frame ones, dropping some. That table supplies the V and J calls and clone size; D and trimming were determined from the DNA. Of a few hundred thousand clones listed, around 81% are singletons. This clone was observed a single time. Per germline, CDR1 MDHEN and CDR2 SYDVKM. This CDR3 is built from 16 residues. Trimming removed 6 bases at V and 2 bases at J, with 20 bases between.

Sample: PBMCs or T cells enriched from blood (not recorded which). The sequence was collected from a woman in her 40s with acute COVID-19. The chain is built from TRBV28 and TRBJ2-7; D ambiguous. In DNA, the CDR3 is TGTGCCAGCAGCCCCTTCCCGTGGAGTAAAGCCTACGAGCAGTACTTC. It yields the protein CASSPFPWSKAYEQYF. The variable domain in full, completed from reference TRBV28 and TRBJ2-7, reads DVKVTQSSRYLVKRTGEKVFLECVQDMDHENMFWYRQDPGLGLRLIYFSYDVKMKEKGDIPEGYSVSREKKERFSLILESASTNQTSMYLCASSPFPWSKAYEQYFGPGTRLTVT.